The sequence of this T cell receptor beta chain was determined in a study of cytotoxic CD8 clonotypes in ibrutinib-treated CLL (dated by TCRdb to the early 2020s). Background for the entire study: The cohort had ten to twelve relapsed/refractory and 15 treatment-naive patients; 17 to 18 were IGHV unmutated. Cryopreserved peripheral blood mononuclear cells were obtained prior to treatment, at the time of response, and at either disease progression or sustained remission. On average, each sample yielded 255,043 productive templates and over 90,000 productive rearrangements. Longitudinal samples were available for about 30% of the 86 trial participants. Patients were still on ibrutinib when every remission and progressive disease sample was collected. Partial responses were observed in about 25 patients and complete responses in 2; after a median follow-up of around 68 months, remission was maintained in around 14 patients and progression was observed in about twelve. Response samples were obtained after a median of 12 months of treatment, with a range of about 6 to 36 months.

V lost 4 bases and J lost 2 bases, and the count of bases not matched to a germline gene is 6. Including cysteine and phenylalanine, the CDR3 has 16 amino acids. Only the CDR3 DNA stays, 48 bases, in frame from base 1. What the study reported, not specific to this receptor: Baseline clonality exceeded that of age-matched healthy donors and correlated strongly with circulating CD8+ T-cell counts. Public clonotypes were found to be uncommon and were observed to contract or remain stable during treatment; the increase in clonality was shown to reflect expansion of private clonotypes at ibrutinib response. Clonality increased at ibrutinib response, stayed stable in sustained remission, and fell back toward baseline at progression. Sampling times were not matched between sustained-remission and progressing patients, and lymph node repertoires were not studied.

Only one count was recorded for this clone. Its antigen is currently not known. Nothing much larger sits one base from this clone, and base qualities are not available. On a MiSeq, deep resolution sequencing aimed for a depth between 1 in 1 million and 1 in 200,000 T cells, with each clonotype covered approximately 10x on average. TCR beta libraries were generated with the immunoSEQ hsTCRB Kit. Processing in the source paper ran as follows. ImmunoSEQ Data Assistant and ImmunoSEQ Analyzer were used for data analysis, and V, D and J genes were assigned according to IMGT definitions. Clonality, with values ranging from 0 to 1, was calculated as one minus the normalized Shannon entropy of productive rearrangement frequencies. Only overrepresented clonotypes making up at least 0.05% of each patient's repertoire were included in the public clonotype analysis. Repertoires from thirteen age-matched healthy donors in immuneACCESS were used as clonality controls. This is the immuneACCESS table as TCRdb keeps it, with only in-frame sequences that have V and J called. A part of the clones is gone; compared with another copy, unresolved V genes explain less than half, and the rest is unexplained. V and J calls and clone size are copied from that table; D and trimming were computed from the DNA. The sample yields 110,000 to 150,000 clones; approximately 80% were counted once. Jointly, the top ten make up 5% to 5.5% of the sample.

The time point label of this sample denotes: less than 30 months on ibrutinib. For TCR beta library preparation, roughly 2 micrograms of genomic DNA were extracted from the cryopreserved PBMCs. Longitudinal blood samples from CLL patients on ibrutinib monotherapy underwent high-throughput TCR beta sequencing. Patients were enrolled in a phase 2 open-label single-center ibrutinib monotherapy trial. Source: PBMCs, taken after 24 months of ibrutinib treatment. This TCR was sampled from a human donor with chronic lymphocytic leukemia. The sequence is built from TRBV5-3 and TRBJ1-2; TRBD1 matches 12 bases in the middle. TRBV5-3 carries the ORF label, with uncertain function. The nucleotides are TGTGCCAGAAGCCCGGGACAGGGGGCGCGAAACTATGGCTACACCTTC. This codes for CARSPGQGARNYGYTF.